A single sample is the source of the 26 T cell receptor beta chains below, sequenced in a study of early T cells in non-severe SARS-CoV-2 infection. Each CDR3 protein is one row after TCRdb ran MiXCR on the 5' RACE reads. The repertoire has more than 85,000 distinct CDR3 sequences, about an eighth of them found once; the top ten carry 5.5% to 7%. The sequenced material came from whole blood. Receptor source: an adult who was a healthcare worker with PCR-confirmed SARS-CoV-2 infection or an uninfected control (not recorded which).

A few counts support this clonotype. The chain carries TRBV2 and TRBJ1-2, with 7 bases matching TRBD1. The CDR3 totals 12 residues. The J segment lost 8 bases and the V segment lost 8 bases, leaving 8 bases of the junction unmatched. From germline, CDR1 is SNHLY and CDR2 FYNNEI. The CDR3 region has the DNA TGTGCCAGCTCTGACAGGGCTGAGGGCTACACCTTC. It translates to CASSDRAEGYTF.

This clonotype showed up many times. The V and J genes are TRBV11-2 and TRBJ1-2; perhaps TRBD1 as D (5 bases). Trimming cost V 5 bases and J 3 bases, with 16 bases left between them. From germline, CDR1 is SGHAT and CDR2 FQNNGV. CDR3 length: 15 residues. CDR3 residues: CASSHKTESYYGYTF. As DNA, the CDR3 is TGTGCCAGCAGCCACAAGACAGAATCCTACTATGGCTACACCTTC.

J is TRBJ2-7 and V is TRBV7-9, with D unclear. Trimming pared 5 bases from V and 4 bases from J, leaving 9 bases between. The CDR3 has 12 residues. Germline CDR1 SEHNR, CDR2 FQNEAQ (reference sequence). CDR3 nucleotides: TGTGCCAGCAGCCGGTATGAATACGAGCAGTACTTC. It specifies CASSRYEYEQYF.

This clonotype has a count of ten or more. The V call is TRBV28, the J call TRBJ2-1; no clear D gene. Per the germline V gene, CDR1 is MDHEN and CDR2 is SYDVKM. The CDR3 loop spans 15 amino acids. Deletions cut 3 bases from V and 2 bases from J, with 11 bases between. The DNA of the CDR3 is TGTGCCAGCAGTTTCGGTACCACCCCCTACAATGAGCAGTTCTTC. This translates into CASSFGTTPYNEQFF.

The chain recombines TRBV4-1 with TRBJ2-1; 7 nucleotides align to TRBD1. The V and J ends lost 4 bases and 0 bases, in that order; junction bases with no gene match: 9. The CDR3 extends over 17 amino acids. Germline V gene lookup returns CDR1 MGHRA and CDR2 YSYEKL. The CDR3 spells CASSLEGAPSSYNEQFF. The DNA of the CDR3 is TGCGCCAGCAGCCTAGAGGGGGCGCCAAGCTCCTACAATGAGCAGTTCTTC.

This clonotype has only one observation. The V call is TRBV3-1, the J call TRBJ1-1; D unclear. CDR1 LGHDT and CDR2 YNNKEL come from the germline V gene (reference sequence). The CDR3 is 14 residues long. The ends were cut back, 1 base at V and 6 bases at J, with 12 bases in the middle. The CDR3 region is CASSQGIGWPEAFF. The CDR3 nucleotides read TGTGCCAGCAGCCAAGGAATAGGCTGGCCTGAAGCTTTCTTT.

The table lists this clonotype with a few counts. The J gene is TRBJ2-2, the V gene TRBV7-2, with 8 positions matching TRBD2. V was pared by 5 bases and J by 1 base, with 3 bases of the junction left unmatched. This CDR3 has 15 residues. CDR1 SGHTA and CDR2 FQGNSA come from the germline V gene. CDR3 in amino acids: CASSLSGMNTGELFF. In nucleotides, the CDR3 is TGTGCCAGCAGCCTTAGCGGGATGAACACCGGGGAGCTGTTTTTT.

The V gene is TRBV7-9, the J gene TRBJ1-4; a weak D match, TRBD1 (6 bases). Per the germline V gene, CDR1 is SEHNR and CDR2 is FQNEAQ (reference sequence). The CDR3 runs 14 residues. Trimming removed 3 bases at V and 8 bases at J, with 13 bases between. The CDR3 is CASSLGHSGEKLFF. In nucleotides, the CDR3 is TGTGCCAGCAGCTTGGGACATTCTGGAGAAAAACTGTTTTTT.

In this sample, this clonotype turned up many times. The chain combines TRBV29-1 with TRBJ1-1; 10 nucleotides match TRBD1. This CDR3 spans 14 amino acids. After removal of 7 bases from V and 4 bases from J, the junction contained 9 bases not matched to a gene. Germline V gene lookup returns CDR1 SQVTM and CDR2 ANQGSEA. The CDR3 protein is CSAYSRDRGTEAFF. The CDR3 nucleotides read TGCAGCGCTTACTCCCGGGACAGGGGCACTGAAGCTTTCTTT.

The chain couples TRBV29-1 to TRBJ2-3; D is unresolved. In germline, CDR1 is SQVTM, CDR2 ANQGSEA. CDR3 length: 13 amino acids. CDR3 protein: CSGLWRITDTQYF. DNA for the CDR3: TGCAGTGGCTTGTGGCGGATCACAGATACGCAGTATTTT.

This clonotype was observed at least ten times. This rearrangement joins TRBV7-9 to TRBJ2-2; 7 nucleotides align to TRBD2. The CDR3 totals 15 residues. CDR1 is SEHNR and CDR2 is FQNEAQ in the germline V gene (reference sequence). Trimming at V came to 5 bases and at J to 5 bases, leaving 8 bases not matched to a gene. Here the CDR3 DNA reads TGTGCCAGCAGCCCCCCGTTCGGGGGGACCGGGGAGCTGTTTTTT. Translated: CASSPPFGGTGELFF. The whole variable domain, filled in from reference TRBV7-9 and TRBJ2-2, reads DTGVSQNPRHKITKRGQNVTFRCDPISEHNRLYWYRQTLGQGPEFLTYFQNEAQLEKSRLLSDRFSAERPKGSFSTLEIQRTEQGDSAMYLCASSPPFGGTGELFFGEGSRLTVL.

The J gene is TRBJ2-1, the V gene TRBV7-6; D remains unclear. Germline CDR1 is SGHVS and CDR2 is FNYEAQ. V was pared by 1 base and J by 10 bases, with 8 bases between. The CDR3 extends over 12 amino acids. CDR3 nucleotides: TGTGCCAGCAGCTTAGTTGCGGAGGAGCAGTTCTTC. It yields the protein CASSLVAEEQFF. Looking up the rest from reference TRBV7-6 and TRBJ2-1 gives the full variable domain: GAGVSQSPRYKVTKRGQDVALRCDPISGHVSLYWYRQALGQGPEFLTYFNYEAQQDKSGLPNDRFSAERPEGSISTLTIQRTEQRDSAMYRCASSLVAEEQFFGPGTRLTVL.

The chain recombines TRBV19 with TRBJ2-1; TRBD2 matches at 9 bases. J was trimmed by 5 bases and V by 5 bases; bases with no gene match: 10. The CDR3 length is 16 residues. The germline CDR1 and CDR2 sequences are LNHDA and SQIVND (reference sequence). The CDR3 nucleotides read TGTGCCAGTAGTCGCGGGGCTAGCGGGACGAACAATGAGCAGTTCTTC. Translated, it gives CASSRGASGTNNEQFF.

This clonotype was observed at least ten times. The V gene is TRBV28, the J gene TRBJ2-1, with D possibly called TRBD1 or TRBD2 (5 bases each). The CDR3 runs 14 residues. V lost 8 bases and J 9 bases, leaving 20 bases between the germline ends. CDR1 is MDHEN, CDR2 SYDVKM, per germline. CDR3 region: CASPPAGSRPEQFF. The CDR3 nucleotides are TGTGCCAGCCCCCCCGCAGGGAGTCGTCCTGAGCAGTTCTTC.

This chain connects TRBV6-6 to TRBJ2-5, with 9 bases that match TRBD2. Germline V lookup: CDR1 MNHNY, CDR2 SVGAGI (reference sequence). CDR3 size: 17 residues. The J segment lost 7 bases and the V segment lost 2 bases, leaving 14 bases of the junction unmatched. The CDR3: CASSYPRSSGRLGTQYF. The DNA of the CDR3 is TGTGCCAGCAGTTACCCGCGGAGTAGCGGGAGATTGGGGACCCAGTACTTC.

This clonotype was recorded at least ten times. The chain carries TRBV19 and TRBJ2-3, with D unresolved. CDR3 length: 13 residues. Trimming removed 6 bases from V and 5 bases from J, with 12 bases in between. Per germline, CDR1 LNHDA and CDR2 SQIVND (reference sequence). The CDR3, as DNA: TGTGCCAGTAGCCTTTTTCTCCAAGATACGCAGTATTTT. Translation: CASSLFLQDTQYF.

This clonotype was found many times. The CDR3 region has the DNA TGTGCCAGTTCGGAGAACTCTGGGGCCAACGTCCTGACTTTC. Protein sequence: CASSENSGANVLTF. V and J are TRBV6-1 and TRBJ2-6; D unresolved. The CDR3 spans 14 residues. From germline, CDR1 is MNHNS and CDR2 SASEGT. With 9 bases removed from V and 0 bases from J, the gap between germline ends came to 9 bases.

This chain joins TRBV5-5 and TRBJ2-7; tentative D call: TRBD1 (5 bases). From germline, CDR1 is SGHKS and CDR2 YYEKEE (reference sequence). CDR3 length: 15 amino acids. The V end lost 0 bases, the J end lost 3 bases, and 13 bases lay between the germline ends. The CDR3: CASSLVAGSFYEQYF. For the CDR3, the DNA is TGTGCCAGCAGCTTGGTGGCAGGGTCGTTCTACGAGCAGTACTTC. The full variable domain, completed using reference TRBV5-5 and TRBJ2-7, is DAGVTQSPTHLIKTRGQQVTLRCSPISGHKSVSWYQQVLGQGPQFIFQYYEKEERGRGNFPDRFSARQFPNYSSELNVNALLLGDSALYLCASSLVAGSFYEQYFGPGTRLTVT.

This clonotype was observed a few times. The chain recombines TRBV6-5 with TRBJ2-3, with a tentative D call TRBD2 (5 bases). Trimming stripped 4 bases from V and 1 base from J, with 12 bases between. Per germline, CDR1 MNHEY and CDR2 SVGAGI. CDR3 length equals 15 residues. The CDR3 DNA reads TGTGCCAGCAGTTTTCGGCCGAGGGGCACAGATACGCAGTATTTT. Translation gives CASSFRPRGTDTQYF.

This clonotype was counted a few times. The V gene is TRBV14, the J gene TRBJ2-5; no definite D call. The CDR3 runs 12 residues. Germline-derived CDR1 and CDR2 are SGHDN and FVKESK. The V end lost 0 bases, the J end lost 6 bases, and 5 bases lay between the germline ends. The CDR3 is CASSQDSKTQYF. The CDR3 nucleotides read TGTGCCAGCAGCCAAGATTCGAAGACCCAGTACTTC. The whole variable domain, remainder taken from reference TRBV14 and TRBJ2-5, is EAGVTQFPSHSVIEKGQTVTLRCDPISGHDNLYWYRRVMGKEIKFLLHFVKESKQDESGMPNNRFLAERTGGTYSTLKVQPAELEDSGVYFCASSQDSKTQYFGPGTRLLVL.

CDR3: CASSLDGRVNIQYF. The CDR3 nucleotides read TGCGCCAGCAGCTTGGACGGACGGGTTAACATTCAGTACTTC. The V gene is TRBV5-1, the J gene TRBJ2-4; D unclear. V was pared by 0 bases and J by 7 bases, with 11 bases between. Germline V lookup: CDR1 SGHRS, CDR2 YFSETQ. The CDR3 loop spans 14 amino acids.

This clonotype was observed at least ten times. V and J are TRBV18 and TRBJ1-1; 7 nucleotides match TRBD1. CDR1 KGHSH and CDR2 LQKENI come from the germline V gene. This CDR3 region has 15 residues. V trimming: 3 bases; J trimming: 5 bases; junction bases outside the gene matches: 9. In DNA form, the CDR3 reads TGTGCCAGCTCACCGAGAACAGGGGAATTGACTGAAGCTTTCTTT. It specifies CASSPRTGELTEAFF.

This clonotype was counted between two and nine times. J is TRBJ2-1 and V is TRBV6-2 or TRBV6-3; D not certain. Trimming left V 5 bases short and J 5 bases short, with 16 bases between. This CDR3 contains 15 residues. Germline V lookup: CDR1 MNHEY, CDR2 SVGEGT. CDR3 loop: CASSTLAPRDNEQFF. The CDR3 DNA follows: TGTGCCAGCAGTACGTTGGCCCCACGCGACAATGAGCAGTTCTTC.

The sample holds a few counts of this clonotype. The chain carries TRBV9 and TRBJ2-5, with TRBD1 identical over 8 bases. Trimming removed 4 bases from V and 4 bases from J; junction bases left unmatched: 6. In germline, CDR1 is SGDLS, CDR2 YYNGEE. The CDR3 totals 14 residues. The DNA of the CDR3 is TGTGCCAGCAGCTCCAAAACAGGGGGAGAGACCCAGTACTTC. Translation gives CASSSKTGGETQYF.

This clonotype was counted ten times or more. The CDR3 here is CASSQALEGNTEAFF. CDR3 DNA sequence: TGTGCCAGCAGCCAAGCCTTGGAGGGGAACACTGAAGCTTTCTTT. The J gene is TRBJ1-1, the V gene TRBV3-1; D ambiguous. V was clipped by 1 base and J by 1 base, with 10 bases between them. In germline, CDR1 is LGHDT, CDR2 YNNKEL (reference sequence). The CDR3 extends over 15 amino acids.

The sample holds one count of this clonotype. Because it lacks the conserved phenylalanine or tryptophan at the end, this CDR3 is likely a read error. The chain recombines TRBV5-6 with TRBJ2-2; maybe TRBD1 (6 bases). Per the germline V gene, CDR1 is SGHDT and CDR2 is YYEEEE. CDR3 size: 16 residues. V gave up 1 base and J gave up 3 bases, with 13 bases separating them. The CDR3 sequence: CASSLTGTPYTGELFI. The CDR3 coding sequence is TGTGCCAGCAGCTTGACCGGGACACCATACACCGGGGAGCTGTTTATT.